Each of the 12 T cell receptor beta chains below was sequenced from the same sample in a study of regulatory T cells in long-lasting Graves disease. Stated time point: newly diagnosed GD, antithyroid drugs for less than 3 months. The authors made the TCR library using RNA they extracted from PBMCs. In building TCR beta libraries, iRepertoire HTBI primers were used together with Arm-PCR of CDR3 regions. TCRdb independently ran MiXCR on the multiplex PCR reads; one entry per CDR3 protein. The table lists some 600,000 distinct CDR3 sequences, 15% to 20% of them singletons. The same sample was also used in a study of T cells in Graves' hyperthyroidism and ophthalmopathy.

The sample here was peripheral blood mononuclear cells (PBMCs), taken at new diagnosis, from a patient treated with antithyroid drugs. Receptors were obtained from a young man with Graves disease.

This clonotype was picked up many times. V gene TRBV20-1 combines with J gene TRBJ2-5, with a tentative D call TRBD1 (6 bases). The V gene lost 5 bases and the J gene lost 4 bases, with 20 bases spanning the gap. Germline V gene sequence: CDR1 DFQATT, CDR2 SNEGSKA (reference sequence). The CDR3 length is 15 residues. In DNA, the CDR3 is TGCAGTGCTTCTAGGCAGGGGATCGAGGGAGAGACCCAGTACTTC. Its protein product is CSASRQGIEGETQYF.

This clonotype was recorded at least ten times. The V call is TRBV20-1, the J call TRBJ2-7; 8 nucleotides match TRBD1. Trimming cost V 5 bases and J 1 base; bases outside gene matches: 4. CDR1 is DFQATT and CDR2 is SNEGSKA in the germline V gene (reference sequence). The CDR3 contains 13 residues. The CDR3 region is CSALGDRSYEQYF. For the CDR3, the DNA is TGCAGTGCTCTTGGGGACAGGTCCTACGAGCAGTACTTC.

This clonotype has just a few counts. The DNA for the CDR3 is TGTGCCAGCGGCTCACCCCGAGACAGGGGCCCGCCTCGGGGGCAGTTCTTC. Amino acids: CASGSPRDRGPPRGQFF. The chain carries TRBV6-2 or TRBV6-3 and TRBJ2-1; 8 nucleotides line up with TRBD1. Germline CDR1 is MNHEY and CDR2 is SVGEGT. V was pared by 8 bases and J by 12 bases, with 24 bases of the junction left unmatched. The CDR3 runs 17 residues.

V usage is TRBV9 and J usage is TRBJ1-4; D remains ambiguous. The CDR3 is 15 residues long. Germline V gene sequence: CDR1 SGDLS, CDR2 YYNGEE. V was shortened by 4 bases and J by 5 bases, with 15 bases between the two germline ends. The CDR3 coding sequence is TGTGCCAGCAGCACCCGGGTTTCCAGGAATGAAAAACTGTTTTTT. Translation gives CASSTRVSRNEKLFF.

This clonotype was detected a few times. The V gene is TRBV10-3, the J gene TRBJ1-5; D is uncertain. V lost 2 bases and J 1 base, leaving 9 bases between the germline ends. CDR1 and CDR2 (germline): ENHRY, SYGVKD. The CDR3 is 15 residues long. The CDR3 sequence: CAISEGRESNQPQHF. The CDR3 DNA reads TGTGCCATCAGTGAGGGTCGTGAAAGCAATCAGCCCCAGCATTTT.

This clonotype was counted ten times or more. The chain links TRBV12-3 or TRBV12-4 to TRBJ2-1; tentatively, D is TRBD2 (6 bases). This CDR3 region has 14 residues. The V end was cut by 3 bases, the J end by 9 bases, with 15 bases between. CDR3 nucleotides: TGTGCCAGCAGTTTGCGACCGGTGGAGGGTGAGCAGTTCTTC. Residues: CASSLRPVEGEQFF.

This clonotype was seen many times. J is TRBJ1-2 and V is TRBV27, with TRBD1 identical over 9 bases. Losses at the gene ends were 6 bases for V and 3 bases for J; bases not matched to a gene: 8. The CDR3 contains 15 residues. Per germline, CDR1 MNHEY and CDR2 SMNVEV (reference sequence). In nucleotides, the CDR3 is TGTGCCAGCAGCGAACAGGGGGCCCCTCACTATGGCTACACCTTC. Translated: CASSEQGAPHYGYTF.

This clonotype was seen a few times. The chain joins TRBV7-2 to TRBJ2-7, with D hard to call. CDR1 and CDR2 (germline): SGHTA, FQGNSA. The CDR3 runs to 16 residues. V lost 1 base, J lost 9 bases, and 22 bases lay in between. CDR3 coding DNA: TGTGCCAGCAGCTTAGAGGCAGCGAGACTTGTTAGGGCGCAGTACTTC. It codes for CASSLEAARLVRAQYF.

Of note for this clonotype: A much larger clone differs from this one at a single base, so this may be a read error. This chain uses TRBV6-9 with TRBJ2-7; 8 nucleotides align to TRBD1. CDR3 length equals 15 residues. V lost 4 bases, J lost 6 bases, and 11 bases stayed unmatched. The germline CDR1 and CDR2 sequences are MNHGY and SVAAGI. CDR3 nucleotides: TGTGCCAGCAGTTCCGACAGGGGCAGAGGCTGCGAGCAGTACTTC. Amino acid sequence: CASSSDRGRGCEQYF.

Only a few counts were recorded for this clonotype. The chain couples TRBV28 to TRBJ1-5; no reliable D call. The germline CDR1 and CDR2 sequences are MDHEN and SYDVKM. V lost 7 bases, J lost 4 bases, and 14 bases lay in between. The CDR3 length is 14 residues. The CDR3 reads CASKERIANQPQHF. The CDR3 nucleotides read TGTGCCAGCAAAGAACGGATTGCTAATCAGCCCCAGCATTTT.

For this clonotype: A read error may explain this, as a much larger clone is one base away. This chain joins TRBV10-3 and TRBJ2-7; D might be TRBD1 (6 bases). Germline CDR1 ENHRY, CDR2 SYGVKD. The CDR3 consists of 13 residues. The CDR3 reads CAISSGRGDERYF. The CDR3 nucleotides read TGTGCCATCTCCTCTGGCAGGGGCGACGAGCGGTACTTC.

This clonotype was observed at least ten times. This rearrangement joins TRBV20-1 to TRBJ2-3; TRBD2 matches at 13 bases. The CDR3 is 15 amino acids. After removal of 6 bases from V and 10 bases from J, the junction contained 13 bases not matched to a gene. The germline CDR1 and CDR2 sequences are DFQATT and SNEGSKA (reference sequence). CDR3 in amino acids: CSAVTSGRAELPQYF. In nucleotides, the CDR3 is TGCAGTGCCGTAACTAGCGGGAGGGCCGAGTTGCCGCAGTATTTT.